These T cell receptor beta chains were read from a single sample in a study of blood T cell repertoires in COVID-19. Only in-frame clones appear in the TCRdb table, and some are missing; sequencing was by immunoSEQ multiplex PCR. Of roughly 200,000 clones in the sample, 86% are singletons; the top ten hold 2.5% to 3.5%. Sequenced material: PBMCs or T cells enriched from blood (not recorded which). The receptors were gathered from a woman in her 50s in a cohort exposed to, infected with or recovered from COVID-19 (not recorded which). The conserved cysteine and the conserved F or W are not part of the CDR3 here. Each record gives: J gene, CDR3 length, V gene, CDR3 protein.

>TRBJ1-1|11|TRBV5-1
ASSFDRNTEAF
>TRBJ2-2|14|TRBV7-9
ASSARQGWVSGELF
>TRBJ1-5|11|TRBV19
ASSIDRAGPQH
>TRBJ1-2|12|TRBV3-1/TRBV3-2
ASSQVAGGDGYT
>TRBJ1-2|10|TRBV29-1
SVEQSRSGYT
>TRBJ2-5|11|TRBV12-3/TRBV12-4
ASSFLGPETQY
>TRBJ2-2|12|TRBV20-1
SASSTSGARELF
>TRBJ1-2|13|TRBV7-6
ASSLEAASNYGYT
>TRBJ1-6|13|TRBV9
ASSVSPTGGSPLH
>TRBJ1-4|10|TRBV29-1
SVGQGGEKLF
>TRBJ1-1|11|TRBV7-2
ASSIRGSNEAF
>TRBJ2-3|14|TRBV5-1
ASSLAFSDGTDTQY
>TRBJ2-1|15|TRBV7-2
ASSLEARGGVYNEQF
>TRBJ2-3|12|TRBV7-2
ASSLIARTDTQY
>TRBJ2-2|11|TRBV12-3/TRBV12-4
ASSLEQLGELF
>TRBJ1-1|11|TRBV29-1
SVAAGGSTEAF
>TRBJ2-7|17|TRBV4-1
ASSQHLMTAAQQSYEQY
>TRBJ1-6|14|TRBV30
AWTLPTGGYESPLH
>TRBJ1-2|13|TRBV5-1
ASSLSGPGSSGYT
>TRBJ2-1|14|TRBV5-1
ASSLEIAGGFNEQF
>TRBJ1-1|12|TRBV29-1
SVADRPMNTEAF
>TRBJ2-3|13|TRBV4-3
ASSQEGTGTDTQY
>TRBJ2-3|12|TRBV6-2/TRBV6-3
ASSDSGGIDTQY
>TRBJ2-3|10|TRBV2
ASGAGERAQY
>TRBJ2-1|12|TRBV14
ASSQDLSYNEQF
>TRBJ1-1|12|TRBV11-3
ASSRLRGNTEAF
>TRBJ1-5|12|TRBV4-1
ASSQETANQPQH
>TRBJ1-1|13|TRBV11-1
ASSFRGSASTEAF
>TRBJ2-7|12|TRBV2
ASRRTGSSYEQY
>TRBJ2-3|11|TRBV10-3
AIKAGSTDTQY
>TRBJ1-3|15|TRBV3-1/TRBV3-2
ASSQIPARTHGNTIY